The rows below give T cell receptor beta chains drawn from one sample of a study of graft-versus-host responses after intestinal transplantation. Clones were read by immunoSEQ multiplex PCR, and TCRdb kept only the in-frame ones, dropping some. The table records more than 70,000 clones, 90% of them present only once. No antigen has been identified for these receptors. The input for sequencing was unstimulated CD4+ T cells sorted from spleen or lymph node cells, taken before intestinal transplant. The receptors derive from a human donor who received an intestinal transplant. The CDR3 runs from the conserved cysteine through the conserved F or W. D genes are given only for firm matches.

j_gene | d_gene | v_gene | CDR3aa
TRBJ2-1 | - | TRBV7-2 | CASSPGTSQKNEQFF
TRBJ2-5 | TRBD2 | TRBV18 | CASSPLGLGETQYF
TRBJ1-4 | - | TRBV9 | CASSAQGPGEKLFF
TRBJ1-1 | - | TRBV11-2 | CATIGGGTEAFF
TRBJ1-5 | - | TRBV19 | CASSIFLGANDQPQHF
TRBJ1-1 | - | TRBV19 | CASSIDAGRTEAFF
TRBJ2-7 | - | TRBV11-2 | CASSLDGGEQYF
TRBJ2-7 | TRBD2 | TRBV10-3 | CARLAGAHYEQYF
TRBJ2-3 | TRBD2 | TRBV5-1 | CASSLAVGRGGTDTQYF
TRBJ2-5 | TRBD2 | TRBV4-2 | CASSQDRLGSGGLAKETQYF
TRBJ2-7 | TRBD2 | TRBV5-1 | CASSPTSGDYGQYF
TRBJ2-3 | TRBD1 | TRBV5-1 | CASSLAGDRGGEYTDTQYF
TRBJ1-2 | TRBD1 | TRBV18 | CASSPGSDRGPTF
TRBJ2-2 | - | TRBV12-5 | CASAPHEAGELFF
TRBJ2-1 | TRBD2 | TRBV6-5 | CASSYRTSGGNEQFF
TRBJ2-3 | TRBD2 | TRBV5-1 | CASSLANLAGGGTDTQYF
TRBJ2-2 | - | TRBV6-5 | CASSYDRMAGGELFF
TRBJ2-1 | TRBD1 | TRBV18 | CASSPGTVEQFF
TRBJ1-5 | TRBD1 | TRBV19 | CASSRGTGAQHF
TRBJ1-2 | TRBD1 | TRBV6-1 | CASSNTHRGSHGYTF
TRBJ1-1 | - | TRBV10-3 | CATGQLNTEAFF
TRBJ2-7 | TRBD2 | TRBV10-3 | CAIRGAGASYEQYF
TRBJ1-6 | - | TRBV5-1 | CASSLVGEGNSPLHF
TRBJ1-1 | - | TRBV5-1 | CASSLSIPENTEAFF
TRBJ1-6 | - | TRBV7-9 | CASSLAGGRRDSPLHF
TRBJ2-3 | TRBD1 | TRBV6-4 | CASSAQGAQDTQYF
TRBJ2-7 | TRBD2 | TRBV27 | CASSPGTTEQYF
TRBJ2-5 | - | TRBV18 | CASSRGTTETQYF
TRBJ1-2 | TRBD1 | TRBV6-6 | CASSYRDRGYTF
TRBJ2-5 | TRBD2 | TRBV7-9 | CASSPRLAVETQYF
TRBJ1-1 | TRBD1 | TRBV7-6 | CASSSTGAGGAFF
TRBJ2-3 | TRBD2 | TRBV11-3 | CASSLVAGGMDTQYF
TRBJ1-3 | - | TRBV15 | CATSGRLSSGNTIYF
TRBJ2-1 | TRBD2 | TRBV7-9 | CASSLWSGGAGGEQFF
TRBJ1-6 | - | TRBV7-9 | CASSSVGSSPLHF
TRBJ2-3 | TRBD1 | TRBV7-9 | CASSQGGLADTQYF
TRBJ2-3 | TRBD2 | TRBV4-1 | CASSHPRERGGQDTQYF
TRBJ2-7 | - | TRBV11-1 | CASSLGLARGYEQYF
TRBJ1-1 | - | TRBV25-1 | CASSTQTGWNTEAFF
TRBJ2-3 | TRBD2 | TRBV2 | CASPGPGGPYRTDTQYF
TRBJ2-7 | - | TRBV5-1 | CASSLGANGVEQYF
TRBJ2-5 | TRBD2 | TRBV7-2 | CASSLVGGVLETQYF
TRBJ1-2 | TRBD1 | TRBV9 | CASSVAPGQGNYGYTF
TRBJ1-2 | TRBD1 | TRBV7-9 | CASSRGQGDYGYTF
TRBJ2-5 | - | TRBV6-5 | CASSYSRARQETQYF
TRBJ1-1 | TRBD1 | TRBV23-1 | CASSRYEWTGHTEAFF
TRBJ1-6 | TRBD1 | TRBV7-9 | CASRGDRVINSPLHF
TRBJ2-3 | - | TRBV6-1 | CASERGTDTQYF
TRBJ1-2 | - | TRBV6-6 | CASSTNRDYYGYTF
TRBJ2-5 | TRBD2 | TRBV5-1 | CASSNSGWETQYF
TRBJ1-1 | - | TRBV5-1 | CASSLATAGLAEAFF
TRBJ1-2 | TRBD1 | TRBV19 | CASSMRTGVAQIYGYTF
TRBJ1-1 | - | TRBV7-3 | CASSLTDSWAFF
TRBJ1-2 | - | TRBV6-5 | CASSQGPDYTF
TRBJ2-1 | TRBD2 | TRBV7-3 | CASSTGTSGGARNEQFF
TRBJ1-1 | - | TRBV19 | CASSIRENTEAFF
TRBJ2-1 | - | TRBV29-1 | CSVEDRAGLWGFF
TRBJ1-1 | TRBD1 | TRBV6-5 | CASSHSGQQKAFF
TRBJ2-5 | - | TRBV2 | CASSGSSAGETQYF